This T cell receptor (beta chain) was sequenced during a study of glioma-infiltrating T cells after dendritic cell vaccination. For the study at large: Dendritic cell vaccination trial patients had either newly diagnosed or recurrent glioblastoma. Dendritic cells derived from monocytes and pulsed with autologous tumor lysate formed the vaccine.

Comments on this clone: Antigen specificity is unknown.

The repertoire was sequenced with immunoSEQ multiplex PCR; TCRdb's copy has only in-frame clones and lacks some. The sample has approximately 67,000 clones; 81% are singletons. V was pared by 0 bases and J by 1 base, with 9 bases between. This CDR3 has 16 amino acids. The germline CDR1 and CDR2 sequences are LNHNV and YYDKDF (reference sequence). Study outcomes and limitations: Higher pretreatment TIL content predicted longer progression-free time and survival.

V and J are TRBV15 and TRBJ2-2, with unresolved D. This TCR was sampled from a human donor with glioblastoma. Sequenced material: blood, taken before dendritic cell vaccination. The CDR3 loop reads CATSRDVAQNTGELFF. The CDR3 DNA reads as TGTGCCACCAGCAGAGATGTGGCTCAGAACACCGGGGAGCTGTTTTTT.